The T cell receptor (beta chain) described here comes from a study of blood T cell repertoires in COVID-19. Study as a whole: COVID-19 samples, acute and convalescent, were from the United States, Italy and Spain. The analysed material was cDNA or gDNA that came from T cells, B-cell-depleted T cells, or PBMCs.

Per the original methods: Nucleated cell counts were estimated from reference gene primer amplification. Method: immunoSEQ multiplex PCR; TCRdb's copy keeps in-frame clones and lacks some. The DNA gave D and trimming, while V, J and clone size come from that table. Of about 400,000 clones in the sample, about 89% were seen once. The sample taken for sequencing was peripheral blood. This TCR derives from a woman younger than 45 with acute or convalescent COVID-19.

CDR3 sequence (DNA): TGTGCCACCAGTGAGACGACAGGGATCCGTGGCTACACCTTC. Protein sequence: CATSETTGIRGYTF. The chain is built from TRBV24-1 and TRBJ1-2, with TRBD1 matching 7 bases. The length of the CDR3 is 14 residues. V gave up 4 bases and J gave up 7 bases; unmatched junction bases: 8. Germline V gene lookup returns CDR1 KGHDR and CDR2 SFDVKD.